The 16 T cell receptor beta chains below all came from one sample that was sequenced in a study of CD8 T cells in Susac syndrome (dated by TCRdb to between 2018 and 2021). Receptor libraries were prepared by the immunoSEQ multiplex PCR assay. RNA was extracted using the RNeasy kit, and roughly 0.45 to 1 ug of the RNA was reverse transcribed with random hexamers. The public reads were reprocessed in TCRdb via fastp at Q25 and MiXCR, keeping in-frame beta chains. Rows with a matching CDR3 protein are joined into one entry that keeps the most common DNA and genes. The sample table contains about 200,000 distinct CDR3 sequences; only one count was recorded for roughly 90% of them. The ten largest clones take up 0.087% of the sample. Sample: CD4+ T cells from PBMCs. The receptors stem from a human donor with Susac syndrome.

The rearrangement uses TRBV5-1 and TRBJ1-4, with D uncertain. V gave up 4 bases and J gave up 0 bases, with 7 bases separating them. The CDR3 totals 14 residues. Germline CDR1 and CDR2: SGHRS and YFSETQ. CDR3 sequence (DNA): TGCGCCAGCAGCCCGGCCTCAACTAATGAAAAACTGTTTTTT. Encoded protein: CASSPASTNEKLFF. Combining the CDR3 with reference TRBV5-1 and TRBJ1-4 gives the whole variable domain KAGVTQTPRYLIKTRGQQVTLSCSPISGHRSVSWYQQTPGQGLQFLFEYFSETQRNKGNFPGRFSGRQFSNSRSEMNVSTLELGDSALYLCASSPASTNEKLFFGSGTQLSVL.

In DNA form, the CDR3 reads TGTGCCAGCAGTTCAAGTCGCTCTGGGGCCAACGTCCTGACTTTC. Protein product: CASSSSRSGANVLTF. The gene calls are TRBV6-1 and TRBJ2-6; no clear D gene. Germline V gene sequence: CDR1 MNHNS, CDR2 SASEGT. The CDR3 has 15 residues. V lost 5 bases and J lost 0, with 8 bases in between.

With regard to this clonotype: A read error may produce the germline difference seen at one junction end. The chain has TRBV5-1 and TRBJ2-5; a possible D gene is TRBD2 (6 bases). This CDR3 spans 14 amino acids. Germline CDR1 and CDR2: SGHRS and YFSETQ. This chain's CDR3 is CASSLVGGQETQYF. The CDR3, as DNA: TGTGCCAGCAGCTTGGTGGGGGGCCAAGAGACCCAGTACTTC.

The chain recombines TRBV20-1 with TRBJ1-2, with D possibly being TRBD1 (5 bases). The V gene lost 6 bases and the J gene lost 2 bases, with 13 bases spanning the gap. The germline gives CDR1 DFQATT, CDR2 SNEGSKA (reference sequence). The CDR3 is 13 residues long. CDR3 sequence (DNA): TGCAGTGCCCTGCTGGGACGGAACTATGGCTACACCTTC. This gives the protein CSALLGRNYGYTF.

The genes are TRBV5-4 and TRBJ1-1; 9 bases are a match to TRBD1. This CDR3 is 17 amino acids long. J was trimmed by 0 bases and V by 1 base; bases with no gene match: 7. Germline V gives CDR1 SGHNT, CDR2 YYREEE (reference sequence). As DNA, the CDR3 is TGTGCCAGCAGCTTGCCCGGGACAGGGATGATGAACACTGAAGCTTTCTTT. Translating gives CASSLPGTGMMNTEAFF.

The J gene is TRBJ1-6, the V gene TRBV7-9; maybe TRBD1 (5 bases). The CDR3 is 13 amino acids. Germline values: CDR1 SEHNR, CDR2 FQNEAQ (reference sequence). V was clipped by 2 bases and J by 10 bases, with 9 bases between them. DNA for the CDR3: TGTGCCAGCAGCTTACTCCAGGGATCACCCCTCCACTTT. It specifies CASSLLQGSPLHF.

This chain joins TRBV5-1 and TRBJ1-1, with 7 positions matching TRBD1. CDR1 is SGHRS, CDR2 YFSETQ, per germline. V lost 3 bases, J lost 1 base, and 6 bases stayed unmatched. The CDR3 is made up of 15 amino acids. The CDR3 region has the DNA TGCGCCAGCAGCTCCCTGGGACAGAAGAACACTGAAGCTTTCTTT. Translated: CASSSLGQKNTEAFF.

V is TRBV12-3 or TRBV12-4 and J is TRBJ2-5, with D hard to call. V shed 3 bases and J shed 1 base, with 9 bases lying between them. CDR3 length equals 14 residues. The CDR3 DNA is TGTGCCAGCAGTTTGTCTTCCAGCCAAGAGACCCAGTACTTC. Translating gives CASSLSSSQETQYF.

V gene TRBV5-1 combines with J gene TRBJ2-1; D remains ambiguous. The CDR3 extends over 13 amino acids. V was trimmed by 3 bases and J by 4 bases, leaving 8 bases between them. Germline CDR1 SGHRS, CDR2 YFSETQ. Written as DNA, the CDR3 is TGCGCCAGCAGCTCGACGGATTACAATGAGCAGTTCTTC. Its protein product is CASSSTDYNEQFF.

The chain couples TRBV15 to TRBJ2-1, with 7 bases matching TRBD1. This CDR3 comprises 13 residues. CDR1 is LNHNV and CDR2 is YYDKDF in the germline V gene (reference sequence). The V and J ends lost 5 bases and 10 bases, in that order; junction bases with no gene match: 8. CDR3: CATSGTTGVEQFF. In DNA, the CDR3 is TGTGCCACCAGCGGAACAACAGGGGTCGAGCAGTTCTTC.

The chain carries TRBV20-1 and TRBJ2-1; 7 bases line up with TRBD2. This CDR3 has 14 amino acids. Trimming cost V 2 bases and J 3 bases; bases outside gene matches: 4. In germline, CDR1 is DFQATT, CDR2 SNEGSKA (reference sequence). The CDR3 DNA is TGCAGTGCTAGATCCGGGGGGTACTACAATGAGCAGTTCTTC. This codes for CSARSGGYYNEQFF.

The V call is TRBV6-1, the J call TRBJ1-5; D gene ambiguous. The CDR3 is made up of 12 amino acids. Germline V gene data show CDR1 as MNHNS and CDR2 as SASEGT. The germline V and J ends were trimmed by 3 bases and 5 bases, with 5 bases remaining between them. This chain's CDR3 is CASSDIDQPQHF. CDR3 bases: TGTGCCAGCAGTGATATAGATCAGCCCCAGCATTTT.

The V gene is TRBV5-8, the J gene TRBJ2-7; 11 bases agree with TRBD2. The CDR3 spans 15 residues. Germline CDR1 is SGHTS and CDR2 is YDEGEE. The V gene end was trimmed by 4 bases and the J gene end by 7 bases; junction bases not matched to a gene: 10. CDR3 residues: CASSRLPSGGREQYF. In DNA, the CDR3 is TGTGCCAGCAGCCGACTGCCTAGCGGGGGGCGGGAGCAGTACTTC.

This rearrangement joins TRBV29-1 to TRBJ1-4; D unclear. Germline assignment: CDR1 SQVTM and CDR2 ANQGSEA. The length of the CDR3 is 12 residues. V lost 6 bases and J lost 6, with 11 bases in between. The CDR3 loop reads CSVVWADEKLFF. The CDR3 DNA reads as TGCAGCGTCGTTTGGGCGGATGAAAAACTGTTTTTT. The full variable domain, in which reference TRBV29-1 and TRBJ1-4 provide the parts outside the CDR3, is SAVISQKPSRDICQRGTSLTIQCQVDSQVTMMFWYRQQPGQSLTLIATANQGSEATYESGFVIDKFPISRPNLTFSTLTVSNMSPEDSSIYLCSVVWADEKLFFGSGTQLSVL.

The rearrangement uses TRBV3-1 and TRBJ2-3; D call uncertain. Germline V gene data show CDR1 as LGHDT and CDR2 as YNNKEL (reference sequence). V was pared by 1 base and J by 2 bases, with 7 bases between. The CDR3 is made up of 14 amino acids. The CDR3 protein is CASSQGSDTDTQYF. CDR3 in DNA: TGTGCCAGCAGCCAAGGCTCCGACACAGATACGCAGTATTTT.

In its sample, this clonotype was seen once. J is TRBJ1-4 and V is TRBV3-1, with D perhaps matching TRBD1 (6 bases). This CDR3 has 14 amino acids. Per germline, CDR1 LGHDT and CDR2 YNNKEL (reference sequence). The V end was cut by 6 bases, the J end by 4 bases, with 12 bases between. DNA of the CDR3: TGTGCCAGCAGGAAGGGGGTTCGTAATGAAAAACTGTTTTTT. As protein: CASRKGVRNEKLFF.